The 3 T cell receptor beta chains below were found in one sample sequenced in a study of long-term antiretroviral therapy in people with HIV. Sequencing used immunoSEQ v3.0 at survey level. Assay: immunoSEQ multiplex PCR; the TCRdb copy retains only in-frame clones and omits some. Among some 38,000 clones listed, 80% to 85% were seen once. Material: unsorted PBMCs, obtained 1.5 years after starting antiretroviral therapy. These receptors were taken from a man aged 18 to 35 with HIV.

This clone was counted between two and nine times. J is TRBJ2-7 and V is TRBV10-3; D is uncertain. The CDR3 runs 12 residues. Germline CDR1 and CDR2: ENHRY and SYGVKD. V was clipped by 3 bases and J by 1 base, with 4 bases between them. CDR3 protein: CAISDHSYEQYF. The DNA for the CDR3 is TGTGCCATCAGTGATCATTCCTACGAGCAGTACTTC.

This clone was found once. The rearrangement links TRBV6-6 to TRBJ1-5; TRBD1 matches 8 bases. V shed 2 bases, J shed 5 bases, and the junction held 5 bases outside the gene matches. In germline, CDR1 is MNHNY, CDR2 SVGAGI (reference sequence). The CDR3 is 15 residues long. The CDR3 bases are TGTGCCAGCAGTTACGACAGGGGATGGGATCAGCCCCAGCATTTT. The encoded protein is CASSYDRGWDQPQHF.

The gene calls are TRBV5-1 and TRBJ2-7; D might be TRBD1 (5 bases). The germline V gene has CDR1 SGHRS and CDR2 YFSETQ. The CDR3 loop spans 14 amino acids. V was clipped by 2 bases and J by 4 bases, with 13 bases between them. CDR3 residues: CASSLQAGPYEQYF. DNA for the CDR3: TGCGCCAGCAGCTTACAGGCAGGTCCATACGAGCAGTACTTC.